Presented here are 9 T cell receptor beta chains from one specimen sequenced in a study of cytomegalovirus exposure and HLA in healthy donors. Both 60 Vbeta primers and 13 Jbeta primers went into the PCR. Measured with immunoSEQ multiplex PCR; TCRdb has only the in-frame clones, and not every one. Of 180,000 or so clones listed, approximately 84% are singletons. The sequencing input was PBMCs. These receptors all come from a female donor in good health and CMV-seronegative.

The V gene is TRBV5-8, the J gene TRBJ2-5, with TRBD2 as a possible D gene (5 bases). Germline V gene lookup returns CDR1 SGHTS and CDR2 YDEGEE. Deletions cut 0 bases from V and 4 bases from J, with 13 bases between. The CDR3 is 15 amino acids. DNA of the CDR3: TGTGCCAGCAGCTTGGTCGTCAGAGGGTCAGAGACCCAGTACTTC. This gives the protein CASSLVVRGSETQYF.

V is TRBV4-1 and J is TRBJ2-1; D unresolved. Germline V lookup: CDR1 MGHRA, CDR2 YSYEKL. CDR3 length equals 11 residues. With 9 bases removed from V and 7 bases from J, the gap between germline ends came to 10 bases. In DNA form, the CDR3 reads TGCGCCAGATCCCCTCGGAATGAGCAGTTCTTC. Translating gives CARSPRNEQFF.

The chain is built from TRBV27 and TRBJ1-6, with D maybe TRBD1 (6 bases). Germline-derived CDR1 and CDR2 are MNHEY and SMNVEV (reference sequence). CDR3 size: 15 residues. Trimming shortened V by 5 bases and J by 8 bases, and 16 bases separated the two germline ends. The CDR3 DNA follows: TGTGCCAGCAGTCTGTTACAGGGTAGGGATTCACCCCTCCACTTT. This encodes CASSLLQGRDSPLHF.

The CDR3 region has the DNA TGTGCCAGCAGCGTAGAGGGGGAGGGACTAGCGGGTTCCTACAATGAGCAGTTCTTC. It encodes CASSVEGEGLAGSYNEQFF. The genes are TRBV9 and TRBJ2-1; TRBD2 matches 12 bases. Trimming took 0 bases from V and 1 from J; bases not matched to a gene: 8. The CDR3 sequence is 19 residues long. Germline CDR1 and CDR2: SGDLS and YYNGEE.

The chain carries TRBV7-9 and TRBJ1-5; 7 nucleotides line up with TRBD1. V lost 1 base and J lost 6; bases outside the gene matches: 3. This CDR3 is 14 amino acids long. Germline V gene sequence: CDR1 SEHNR, CDR2 FQNEAQ (reference sequence). CDR3 amino acids: CASSLVGGGQPQHF. CDR3 sequence (DNA): TGTGCCAGCAGCTTAGTAGGGGGCGGTCAGCCCCAGCATTTT.

As regards this clone: One end of the junction fails to match germline, which may point to a read error. The chain employs TRBV27 and TRBJ2-7, with unresolved D. The CDR3 runs 10 residues. CDR1 is MNHEY, CDR2 SMNVEV, per germline (reference sequence). The CDR3 sequence: CASSRSANRF. The CDR3 DNA reads TGTGCCAGCAGTAGGAGTGCAAACCGATTC.

V gene TRBV2 combines with J gene TRBJ2-1, with 7 positions matching TRBD1. V shed 6 bases and J 10 bases; nucleotides not matched to a gene: 15. The germline V gene encodes CDR1 SNHLY and CDR2 FYNNEI. CDR3 length: 15 residues. CDR3 region: CASSEQGIHRQEQFF. CDR3 nucleotide sequence: TGTGCCAGCAGCGAACAGGGGATACATCGTCAGGAGCAGTTCTTC.

There are a few counts of this clone. This rearrangement joins TRBV6-5 to TRBJ2-1; 12 bases align to TRBD2. With V trimmed by 5 bases and J by 2 bases, 1 base remained unmatched. CDR1 is MNHEY, CDR2 SVGAGI, per germline. The CDR3 extends over 15 amino acids. As DNA, the CDR3 is TGTGCCAGCAGTCGACTAGCGGGAGCCTACAATGAGCAGTTCTTC. Residues: CASSRLAGAYNEQFF.

This clone is labeled as medium-sized. This chain connects TRBV6-5 to TRBJ1-4; D gene ambiguous. Looked up from germline, CDR1 is MNHEY and CDR2 is SVGAGI. Deletions cut 0 bases from V and 8 bases from J, with 16 bases between. CDR3 length: 16 residues. CDR3 loop: CASSYSTPGDGEKLFF. In DNA, the CDR3 is TGTGCCAGCAGTTACTCGACGCCCGGGGATGGCGAAAAACTGTTTTTT.